The source of this T cell receptor (beta chain) is a study of blood T cell repertoires in COVID-19. Study-level background: The origin of the acute and convalescent COVID-19 samples was the United States, Italy and Spain. T cells, B-cell-depleted T cells, or PBMCs supplied cDNA or gDNA.

Methods used by the authors: The assay estimated nucleated cells by amplifying reference gene primers. Generated by immunoSEQ multiplex PCR, the TCRdb table keeps only in-frame clones and is missing some. V, J and clone size were drawn from that table, and D and trimming were deduced from the DNA. Among about 160,000 clones listed, over 80% were seen once. The germline V gene has CDR1 MGHDK and CDR2 SYGVNS. Trimming shortened V by 6 bases and J by 8 bases, and 4 bases separated the two germline ends. There are 10 residues in the CDR3. This clone was detected ten times or more. Specimen: peripheral blood. The receptor was isolated from a woman older than 75 with active or convalescent COVID-19. The rearrangement uses TRBV25-1 and TRBJ2-2; D is uncertain. The CDR3 nucleotides are TGTGCCAGCAGCGGGGGGGAGCTGTTTTTT. This sequence encodes CASSGGELFF.